Shown below are 22 T cell receptor beta chains from a single sample sequenced in a study of blood T cells in healthy people across ages. Next came a second PCR, run for about 7 to 12 cycles, which used a sample-barcoded 5' primer along with a J-beta primer mix. Each CDR3 protein gets one entry after TCRdb re-called the 5' RACE reads with MiXCR. Among approximately 800,000 distinct CDR3 sequences listed, roughly 46% were seen once. Specimen: blood. Source of these receptors: an elderly man in good health.

The chain has TRBV29-1 and TRBJ2-1, with TRBD2 matching over 9 bases. The length of the CDR3 is 14 residues. J lost 5 bases, V lost 3 bases, and 5 bases had no gene match. Germline CDR1 is SQVTM and CDR2 is ANQGSEA. CDR3 nucleotide sequence: TGCAGCGTTGATAGTAGCGGGGGTAACAATGAGCAGTTCTTC. Protein product: CSVDSSGGNNEQFF.

The chain joins TRBV5-1 to TRBJ2-4; D might be TRBD2 (6 bases). Trimming pared 1 base from V and 4 bases from J, leaving 9 bases between. In germline, CDR1 is SGHRS, CDR2 YFSETQ. The CDR3 loop spans 14 amino acids. CDR3 residues: CASSLKRGKNIQYF. The CDR3 DNA reads TGCGCCAGCAGCTTGAAACGGGGGAAAAACATTCAGTACTTC.

The rearrangement links TRBV7-2 to TRBJ2-7, with D possibly called TRBD1 or TRBD2 (5 bases each). CDR3 length: 14 amino acids. With 4 bases removed from V and 2 bases from J, the gap between germline ends came to 12 bases. The germline V gene has CDR1 SGHTA and CDR2 FQGNSA. DNA of the CDR3: TGTGCCAGCAGCTCCTCCCCGGGGCCCTACGAGCAGTACTTC. Protein: CASSSSPGPYEQYF. Full variable domain (remainder filled in from reference TRBV7-2 and TRBJ2-7): GAGVSQSPSNKVTEKGKDVELRCDPISGHTALYWYRQSLGQGLEFLIYFQGNSAPDKSGLPSDRFSAERTGGSVSTLTIQRTQQEDSAVYLCASSSSPGPYEQYFGPGTRLTVT.

Of note for this clonotype: A read error may account for a junction end that differs from germline. The V gene is TRBV7-7, the J gene TRBJ2-1; 8 nucleotides match TRBD2. CDR3 length equals 17 residues. CDR1 is SSHAT, CDR2 FNYEAQ, per germline (reference sequence). In DNA form, the CDR3 reads TGTGCCAGCAGCTCCAACGATAGGACTAGCTCCTACAATGCGCAGTTCTTC. Translating gives CASSSNDRTSSYNAQFF.

This clonotype was found many times. V and J are TRBV9 and TRBJ1-1, with 7 bases identical to TRBD1. The CDR3 has 13 residues. V was pared by 0 bases and J by 5 bases, with 1 base of the junction left unmatched. Germline loops: CDR1 SGDLS, CDR2 YYNGEE. The CDR3 sequence: CASSVEGATEAFF. The CDR3 region has the DNA TGTGCCAGCAGCGTAGAGGGGGCAACTGAAGCTTTCTTT.

This clonotype was seen more than once but under ten times. J is TRBJ1-5 and V is TRBV20-1; D remains ambiguous. The CDR3 spans 14 residues. Trimming pared 1 base from V and 4 bases from J, leaving 11 bases between. The germline V gene has CDR1 DFQATT and CDR2 SNEGSKA (reference sequence). The CDR3: CSARGDWENQPQHF. The CDR3 bases are TGCAGTGCTAGAGGGGATTGGGAGAATCAGCCCCAGCATTTT.

The chain recombines TRBV6-2 or TRBV6-3 with TRBJ2-1; 13 bases agree with TRBD2. Germline CDR1 and CDR2: MNHEY and SVGEGT. Losses at the gene ends were 6 bases for V and 8 bases for J; bases not matched to a gene: 13. CDR3 length: 17 amino acids. The CDR3: CASRREPGTSGKHEQFF. The CDR3 nucleotides read TGTGCCAGCAGGCGGGAGCCTGGGACTAGCGGGAAACATGAGCAGTTCTTC.

This clonotype was observed a handful of times. The chain has TRBV6-2 or TRBV6-3 and TRBJ2-5; TRBD2 might be the D (7 bases). The CDR3 sequence is 14 residues long. Trimming stripped 6 bases from V and 11 bases from J, with 22 bases between. The germline gives CDR1 MNHEY, CDR2 SVGEGT. Here the CDR3 reads CASRHSGTREEQYF. The CDR3 nucleotides are TGTGCCAGCAGGCACAGCGGGACACGAGAAGAGCAGTACTTC.

As concerns this clonotype: Relative to the germline gene, one junction end is altered; a read error may explain this. This chain joins TRBV6-2 or TRBV6-3 and TRBJ2-5, with 8 bases identical to TRBD1. CDR1 is MNHEY, CDR2 SVGEGT, per germline. The CDR3 runs to 13 residues. The CDR3 sequence is CTSSAGGEETQYF. As DNA, the CDR3 is TGTACCAGCAGCGCAGGGGGCGAGGAGACCCAGTACTTC.

The CDR3 is CASSYVKGDQPQHF. CDR3 coding DNA: TGTGCCAGCAGTTACGTAAAGGGGGACCAGCCCCAGCATTTT. The gene calls are TRBV6-5 and TRBJ1-5, with D possibly being TRBD1 (6 bases). This CDR3 spans 14 amino acids. The V end lost 2 bases, the J end lost 7 bases, and 12 bases lay between the germline ends. Germline V gene data show CDR1 as MNHEY and CDR2 as SVGAGI.

The chain has TRBV30 and TRBJ1-4; 7 bases fit TRBD1. In germline, CDR1 is GTSNPN, CDR2 SVGIG (reference sequence). The CDR3 loop spans 15 amino acids. With V trimmed by 2 bases and J by 8 bases, 11 bases remained unmatched. The CDR3 region is CAWSLTQGLGEKLFF. Here the CDR3 DNA reads TGTGCCTGGAGTTTAACACAGGGGTTGGGCGAAAAACTGTTTTTT.

Details on this clonotype: This may be a read error: a much more frequent sequence differs by one nucleotide. The chain links TRBV27 to TRBJ2-1; D remains unclear. CDR1 is MNHEY, CDR2 SMNVEV, per germline (reference sequence). Trimming stripped 5 bases from V and 10 bases from J, with 12 bases between. The CDR3 sequence is 12 residues long. CDR3 protein: CASSPDLGEQFF. CDR3 nucleotides: TGTGCCAGCAGTCCGGACCTGGGGGAGCAGTTCTTC.

This clonotype has at least ten counts. This chain connects TRBV7-3 to TRBJ2-3; D remains ambiguous. This CDR3 region has 12 residues. Germline V gene lookup returns CDR1 SGHTA and CDR2 FQGTGA. The germline V and J ends were trimmed by 4 bases and 2 bases, with 4 bases remaining between them. CDR3 in amino acids: CASSSHTDTQYF. The CDR3 nucleotides are TGTGCCAGCAGCTCCCACACAGATACGCAGTATTTT.

This rearrangement joins TRBV25-1 to TRBJ1-4, with a weak D call TRBD1 (5 bases). The CDR3 sequence is 13 residues long. Germline lookup yields CDR1 MGHDK and CDR2 SYGVNS. V was pared by 4 bases and J by 7 bases, with 10 bases between. The CDR3 DNA sequence: TGTGCCAGCAGTGGTCGGGGGGGTGAAAAACTGTTTTTT. This translates into CASSGRGGEKLFF.

The V gene is TRBV10-3, the J gene TRBJ2-6; a possible D gene is TRBD1 (6 bases). The V and J ends lost 5 bases and 2 bases respectively, with 13 bases between them. The germline CDR1 and CDR2 sequences are ENHRY and SYGVKD. This CDR3 region has 16 residues. The DNA for the CDR3 is TGTGCCATCAGTCGATTACAGGGAACTGGGGCCAACGTCCTGACTTTC. It yields the protein CAISRLQGTGANVLTF.

The genes are TRBV4-2 and TRBJ2-7, with 8 nucleotides matching TRBD2. Germline CDR1 reads LGHNA; CDR2 reads YNFKEQ. The CDR3 loop spans 16 amino acids. V trimming: 0 bases; J trimming: 7 bases; junction bases outside the gene matches: 11. CDR3 sequence (DNA): TGTGCCAGCAGCCAAGATTCGGGAGGGCCTTACAATGAGCAGTACTTC. It codes for CASSQDSGGPYNEQYF.

This clonotype was detected a few times. The gene calls are TRBV4-3 and TRBJ2-1; tentative D call: TRBD2 (5 bases). The CDR3 sequence is 14 residues long. V lost 1 base to trimming and J lost 5 bases, with 9 bases between them. Germline assignment: CDR1 LGHNA and CDR2 YSLEER. CDR3 region: CASSQGGGHNEQFF. The CDR3 DNA reads TGCGCCAGCAGCCAAGGCGGCGGGCACAATGAGCAGTTCTTC.

The chain links TRBV4-2 to TRBJ2-4; the match to TRBD1 covers 10 bases. The V gene's germline CDR1 is LGHNA and CDR2 YNFKEQ. V gave up 6 bases and J gave up 5 bases; unmatched junction bases: 4. The CDR3 extends over 14 amino acids. CDR3 region: CASSTGQGENIQYF. CDR3 DNA sequence: TGTGCCAGCAGTACTGGACAGGGGGAAAACATTCAGTACTTC.

V is TRBV4-2 and J is TRBJ2-1; the D gene could be TRBD1 or TRBD2 (5 bases each). Trimming left V 0 bases short and J 10 bases short, with 19 bases between. The CDR3 has 16 residues. CDR1 and CDR2 (germline): LGHNA, YNFKEQ. CDR3 DNA sequence: TGTGCCAGCAGCCAAGATAATGGGAGAGGGGCGAACGAGCAGTTCTTC. Its translation is CASSQDNGRGANEQFF.

Only a few counts were recorded for this clonotype. The chain recombines TRBV21-1 with TRBJ2-1; the table's D gene call, TRBD1, was not cross checked with the DNA. TRBV21-1 is a recognized pseudogene. The CDR3 length is 13 residues. The CDR3 here is CASSTLGPPEQFF. CDR3 DNA sequence: TGTGCCAGCAGCACCCTGGGACCACCTGAGCAGTTCTTC.

In its sample, this clonotype was seen many times. The rearrangement joins TRBV12-3 or TRBV12-4 to TRBJ2-7; TRBD2 is a possible D gene (5 bases). Trimming took 8 bases from V and 0 from J, leaving 8 bases between them. The CDR3 totals 12 residues. This CDR3 is CASQAVSYEQYF. CDR3 sequence (DNA): TGTGCCAGCCAAGCGGTCTCCTACGAGCAGTACTTC.

The V call is TRBV29-1, the J call TRBJ2-5, with 9 bases identical to TRBD2. This CDR3 is 13 amino acids long. The V segment lost 5 bases and the J segment 5 bases; nucleotides outside the gene matches: 6. In germline, CDR1 is SQVTM, CDR2 ANQGSEA. As DNA, the CDR3 is TGCAGCGTTTCCCTAGCGGGACAGGAGACCCAGTACTTC. Translation gives CSVSLAGQETQYF.